This TCR beta chain was documented in a study of cytomegalovirus exposure and HLA in healthy donors. Turning to the study itself: HLA-typed donors were the source of 80 million to 90 million unique TCRs, which an early data release held.

V trimming: 6 bases; J trimming: 5 bases; junction bases outside the gene matches: 9. The CDR3 loop spans 15 amino acids. Germline CDR1 and CDR2: LNHDA and SQIVND (reference sequence). Broader study findings: In a later analysis, TCR beta V- and J-gene trimming showed a link to a missense DCLRE1C variant.

For this clone: The antigen remains unidentified.

Vbeta (60) and Jbeta (13) primers were used in the PCR. Method: immunoSEQ multiplex PCR; TCRdb's copy keeps in-frame clones and lacks some. This sample yields about 98,000 clones, of which roughly 81% are seen a single time; approximately 1.3% belongs to the top ten. This chain links TRBV19 with TRBJ1-4, with 7 bases lining up with TRBD1. Sequenced material: PBMCs. The sequence was obtained from a man between 40 and 49 years old in good health and CMV-seronegative. The CDR3 sequence: CASRVPGQKNEKLFF. The DNA for the CDR3 is TGTGCCAGTAGGGTCCCGGGACAGAAAAATGAAAAACTGTTTTTT.